This TCR beta chain was captured by sequencing in a study of OX40 agonist ivuxolimab in advanced cancers. Study-level background: Ivuxolimab was an agonistic, fully human IgG2 monoclonal antibody directed against OX40 (CD134), a costimulatory receptor. The monotherapy dose-escalation portion (N of about 52 patients) of the phase I ivuxolimab trial is reported in the paper. The point of sequencing TCRbeta in the periphery was to test whether ivuxolimab changed TCR sequence diversity and drove clonal T-cell expansion. A male proportion of 82.7% and a mean age of roughly 55 years, ranging from 23 to 79, were recorded for the dose-escalation cohort. Partial responses occurred in three dose-escalation patients: two with cutaneous melanoma and one with hepatocellular carcinoma. Patients were allowed to have had prior anti-PD-1, anti-PD-L1 or anti-CTLA-4 therapy, and around 40% of the dose-escalation patients had previously received checkpoint inhibitors. Of the roughly 52 dose-escalation patients, hepatocellular carcinoma was present in around 20, melanoma in approximately 15, renal cell carcinoma in 9 and head and neck cancer in 9. Intravenous ivuxolimab was administered to patients every 2 weeks at six dose levels: 0.01, 0.1, 0.3, 1.5, 3 and 10 mg/kg.

Summary of the overall study and its limitations: Clonal expansion of both CD4+ and CD8+ blood T cells was observed from baseline to week 6 at doses 0.1 to 3.0 mg/kg. After ivuxolimab, CD8+ T cells had more expanded clones than CD4+ T cells on average. In partial responders in the 0.1-3.0 mg/kg groups, normalized peripheral clonal expansion was found to be among the lowest, especially among CD8+ T cells. Low levels of normalized T-cell clonal expansion were also seen in some nonresponding patients. The antigen specificity of the peripheral T cells that underwent clonal expansion was not determined.

Genomic DNA was extracted from sorted cells for sequencing of the TCRbeta CDR3 region. TCRbeta CDR3 regions were sequenced using the immunoSEQ Assay. Drawn from immuneACCESS, this table holds only the in-frame rearrangements with V and J called that TCRdb kept. Clones are partly lost; checked studies trace under half to an unresolved V gene and leave the rest unexplained. Present in this sample are 25,000 to 35,000 clones, approximately 93% of which were seen just once. The ten largest clones represent around 9% of the sample. Worth noting for this clone: No antigen is known for it. Base qualities are not provided; no much larger clone lies one nucleotide away.

CDR1 and CDR2 (SGHTA, FQGTGA) derive from the germline V gene. Including cysteine and phenylalanine, the CDR3 has 13 amino acids. Only CDR3 DNA remains: 39 bases, in frame from the first base. A distance of 9 bases separates the germline ends of V and J, which lose 0 bases and 6 bases respectively. Patients with a history of autoimmune disease or receiving systemic immunosuppression were excluded from the trial. Peripheral blood for TCR sequencing was collected from all dose cohorts at baseline, on cycle 4 day 1, and on cycle 7 day 1. Samples came from an open-label, multicenter, first-in-human phase I dose-escalation trial of ivuxolimab. Adults with locally advanced or metastatic melanoma, renal cell, hepatocellular, or head and neck squamous cell carcinoma were enrolled in the trial. Before TCR sequencing, CD4+ and CD8+ T cells were separately sorted from peripheral blood.

The chain joins TRBV7-3 to TRBJ2-7; confidence is insufficient to name the D gene. This specimen was CD4+ or CD8+ T cells sorted from blood, taken in a trial of the OX40 agonist ivuxolimab. The clonotype comes from an adult with an advanced solid tumor such as melanoma, head and neck, liver or kidney cancer. The CDR3 region has the sequence CASSLTSDAEQYF. The bases are TGTGCCAGCAGCTTAACGAGCGACGCCGAGCAGTACTTC.